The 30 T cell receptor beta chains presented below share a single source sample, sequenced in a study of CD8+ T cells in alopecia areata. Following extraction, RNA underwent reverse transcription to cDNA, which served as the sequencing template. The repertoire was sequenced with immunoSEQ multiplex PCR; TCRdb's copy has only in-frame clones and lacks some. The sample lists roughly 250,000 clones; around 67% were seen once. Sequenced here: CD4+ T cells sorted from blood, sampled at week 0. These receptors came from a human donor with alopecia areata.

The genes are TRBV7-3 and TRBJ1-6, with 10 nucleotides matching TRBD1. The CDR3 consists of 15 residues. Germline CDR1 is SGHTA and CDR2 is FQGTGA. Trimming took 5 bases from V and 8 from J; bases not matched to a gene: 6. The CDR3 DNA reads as TGTGCCAGCAGCCCCGATGGGACAGGGGATTCACCCCTCCACTTT. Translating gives CASSPDGTGDSPLHF. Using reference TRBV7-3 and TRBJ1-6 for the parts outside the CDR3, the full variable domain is GAGVSQTPSNKVTEKGKYVELRCDPISGHTALYWYRQSLGQGPEFLIYFQGTGAADDSGLPNDRFFAVRPEGSVSTLKIQRTERGDSAVYLCASSPDGTGDSPLHFGNGTRLTVT.

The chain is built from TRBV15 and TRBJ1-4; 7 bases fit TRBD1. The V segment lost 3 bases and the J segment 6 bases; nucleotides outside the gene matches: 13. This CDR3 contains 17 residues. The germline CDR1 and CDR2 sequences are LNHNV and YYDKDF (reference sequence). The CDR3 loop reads CATSREIRDSTDEKLFF. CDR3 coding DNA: TGTGCCACCAGCAGGGAGATACGGGACAGTACGGATGAAAAACTGTTTTTT.

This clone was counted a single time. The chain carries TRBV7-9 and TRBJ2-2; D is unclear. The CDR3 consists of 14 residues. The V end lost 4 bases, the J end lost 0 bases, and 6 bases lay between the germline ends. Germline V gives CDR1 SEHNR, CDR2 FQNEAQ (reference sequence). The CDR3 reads CASSSLSNTGELFF. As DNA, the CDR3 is TGTGCCAGCAGCTCCCTATCGAACACCGGGGAGCTGTTTTTT.

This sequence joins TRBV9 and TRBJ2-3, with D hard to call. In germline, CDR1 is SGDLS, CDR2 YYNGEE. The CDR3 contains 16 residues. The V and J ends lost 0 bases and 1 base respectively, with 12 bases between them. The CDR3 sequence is CASSVVGSYGTDTQYF. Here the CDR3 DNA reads TGTGCCAGCAGCGTAGTTGGGTCGTATGGCACAGATACGCAGTATTTT.

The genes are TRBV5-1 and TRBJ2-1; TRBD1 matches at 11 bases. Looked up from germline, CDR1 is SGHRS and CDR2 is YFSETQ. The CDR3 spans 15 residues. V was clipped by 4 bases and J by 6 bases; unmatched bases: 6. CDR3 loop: CASSPGTGGGNEQFF. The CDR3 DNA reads TGCGCCAGCAGCCCCGGGACAGGGGGAGGCAATGAGCAGTTCTTC. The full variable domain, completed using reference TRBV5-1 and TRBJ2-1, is KAGVTQTPRYLIKTRGQQVTLSCSPISGHRSVSWYQQTPGQGLQFLFEYFSETQRNKGNFPGRFSGRQFSNSRSEMNVSTLELGDSALYLCASSPGTGGGNEQFFGPGTRLTVL.

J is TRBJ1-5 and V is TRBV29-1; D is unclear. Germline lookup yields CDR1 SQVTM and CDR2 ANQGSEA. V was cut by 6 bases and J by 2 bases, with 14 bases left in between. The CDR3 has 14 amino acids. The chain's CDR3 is CSVKTRSRNQPQHF. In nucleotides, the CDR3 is TGCAGCGTCAAAACCAGATCGCGCAATCAGCCCCAGCATTTT.

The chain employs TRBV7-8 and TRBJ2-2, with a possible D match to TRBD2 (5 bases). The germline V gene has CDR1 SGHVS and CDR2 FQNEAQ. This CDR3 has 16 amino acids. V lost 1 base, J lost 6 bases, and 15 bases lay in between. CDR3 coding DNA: TGTGCCAGCAGCTTAGAGAGGGTTTTGCCCCCCGGGGAGCTGTTTTTT. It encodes CASSLERVLPPGELFF.

DNA of the CDR3: TGTGCCTGGGAGACAGGGGTGAACACTGAAGCTTTCTTT. Its protein product is CAWETGVNTEAFF. The chain is built from TRBV30 and TRBJ1-1, with TRBD1 identical over 8 bases. The CDR3 length is 13 residues. The trim removed 5 bases at V and 0 bases at J, leaving 2 bases unmatched. The germline V gene encodes CDR1 GTSNPN and CDR2 SVGIG (reference sequence). Variable domain in full (rest from reference TRBV30 and TRBJ1-1): SQTIHQWPATLVQPVGSPLSLECTVEGTSNPNLYWYRQAAGRGLQLLFYSVGIGQISSEVPQNLSASRPQDRQFILSSKKLLLSDSGFYLCAWETGVNTEAFFGQGTRLTVV.

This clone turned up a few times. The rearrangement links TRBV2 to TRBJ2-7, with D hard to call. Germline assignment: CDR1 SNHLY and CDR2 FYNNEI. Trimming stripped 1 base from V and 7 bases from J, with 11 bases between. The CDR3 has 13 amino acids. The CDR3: CASSEEVSSEQYF. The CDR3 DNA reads TGTGCCAGCAGTGAAGAGGTGTCGAGTGAGCAGTACTTC.

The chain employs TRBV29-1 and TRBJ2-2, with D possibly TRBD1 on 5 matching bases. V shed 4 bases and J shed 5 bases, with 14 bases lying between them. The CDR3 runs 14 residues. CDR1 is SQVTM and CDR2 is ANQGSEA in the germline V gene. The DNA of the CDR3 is TGCAGCGTTGCCGACACAGGATGGACCGGGGAGCTGTTTTTT. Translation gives CSVADTGWTGELFF.

The CDR3 nucleotides read TGTGCCTGGAAGGGACAGCGAGAGACCCAGTACTTC. Amino acids: CAWKGQRETQYF. The gene calls are TRBV30 and TRBJ2-5; 7 bases line up with TRBD1. CDR1 is GTSNPN, CDR2 SVGIG, per germline (reference sequence). CDR3 length: 12 residues. J was trimmed by 4 bases and V by 4 bases; bases with no gene match: 3. The full variable domain, in which reference TRBV30 and TRBJ2-5 provide the parts outside the CDR3, is SQTIHQWPATLVQPVGSPLSLECTVEGTSNPNLYWYRQAAGRGLQLLFYSVGIGQISSEVPQNLSASRPQDRQFILSSKKLLLSDSGFYLCAWKGQRETQYFGPGTRLLVL.

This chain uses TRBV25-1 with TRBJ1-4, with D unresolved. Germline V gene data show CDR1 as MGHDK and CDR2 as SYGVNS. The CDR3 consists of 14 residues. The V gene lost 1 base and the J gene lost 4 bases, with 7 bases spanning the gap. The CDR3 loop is CASSESGYNEKLFF. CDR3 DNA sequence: TGTGCCAGCAGTGAATCCGGGTATAATGAAAAACTGTTTTTT.

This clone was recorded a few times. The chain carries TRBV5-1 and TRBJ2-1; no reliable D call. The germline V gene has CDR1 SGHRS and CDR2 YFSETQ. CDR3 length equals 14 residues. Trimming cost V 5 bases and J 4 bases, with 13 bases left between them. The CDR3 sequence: CASSPRVPYNEQFF. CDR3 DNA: TGCGCCAGCAGTCCCCGGGTTCCATACAATGAGCAGTTCTTC.

The CDR3 bases are TGTGCCATCACGGCTAGGGGCTCAAAGCTAGTCGACGAGCAGTACTTC. It is translated as CAITARGSKLVDEQYF. This sequence joins TRBV10-3 and TRBJ2-7, with TRBD1 as a possible D gene (5 bases). Trimming removed 7 bases at V and 5 bases at J, with 24 bases between. CDR1 is ENHRY and CDR2 is SYGVKD in the germline V gene. The CDR3 has 16 residues.

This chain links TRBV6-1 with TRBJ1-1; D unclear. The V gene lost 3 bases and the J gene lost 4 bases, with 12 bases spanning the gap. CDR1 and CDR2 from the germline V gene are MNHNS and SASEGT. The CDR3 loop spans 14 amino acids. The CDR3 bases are TGTGCCAGCAGTGATCAGCGGGTAGTCACTGAAGCTTTCTTT. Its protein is CASSDQRVVTEAFF.

The CDR3 DNA sequence: TGTGCCAGCAGTTTCCGGACAGGGACCCTTAACTATGGCTACACCTTC. Encoded protein: CASSFRTGTLNYGYTF. The chain couples TRBV27 to TRBJ1-2, with 8 bases aligning to TRBD1. V lost 3 bases, J lost 1 base, and 7 bases stayed unmatched. The CDR3 contains 16 residues. Germline loops: CDR1 MNHEY, CDR2 SMNVEV (reference sequence).

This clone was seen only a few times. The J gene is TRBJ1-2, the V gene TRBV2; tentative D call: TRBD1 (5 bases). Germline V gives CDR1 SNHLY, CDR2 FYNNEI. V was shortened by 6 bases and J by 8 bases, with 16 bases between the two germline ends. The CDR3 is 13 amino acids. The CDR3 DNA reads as TGTGCCAGCAGCCTAAAGTGGGGCGGCGGCTACACCTTC. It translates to CASSLKWGGGYTF.

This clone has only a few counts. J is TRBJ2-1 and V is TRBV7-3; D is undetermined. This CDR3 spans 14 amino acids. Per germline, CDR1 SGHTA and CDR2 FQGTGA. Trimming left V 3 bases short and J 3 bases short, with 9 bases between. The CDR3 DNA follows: TGTGCCAGCAGCTTCGGTGGCCTCTACAATGAGCAGTTCTTC. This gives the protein CASSFGGLYNEQFF.

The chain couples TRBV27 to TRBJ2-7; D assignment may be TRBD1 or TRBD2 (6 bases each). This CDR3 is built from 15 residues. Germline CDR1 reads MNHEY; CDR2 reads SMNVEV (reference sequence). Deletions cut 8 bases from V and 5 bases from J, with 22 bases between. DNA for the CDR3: TGTGCCAGCCGACCAACAGGGACTTCTCTGCACGAGCAGTACTTC. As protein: CASRPTGTSLHEQYF.

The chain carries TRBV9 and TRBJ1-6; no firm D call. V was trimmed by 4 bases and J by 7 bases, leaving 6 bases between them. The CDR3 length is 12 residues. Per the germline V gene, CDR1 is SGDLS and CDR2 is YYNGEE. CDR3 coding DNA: TGTGCCAGCAGCCTCAGCAATTCACCCCTCCACTTT. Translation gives CASSLSNSPLHF.

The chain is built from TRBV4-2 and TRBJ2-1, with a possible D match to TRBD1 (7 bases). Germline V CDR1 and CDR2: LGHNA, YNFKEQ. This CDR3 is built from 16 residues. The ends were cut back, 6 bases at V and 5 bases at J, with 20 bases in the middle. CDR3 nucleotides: TGTGCCAGCAGTCTGGGGGGAGACAGGGTAAACAATGAGCAGTTCTTC. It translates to CASSLGGDRVNNEQFF.

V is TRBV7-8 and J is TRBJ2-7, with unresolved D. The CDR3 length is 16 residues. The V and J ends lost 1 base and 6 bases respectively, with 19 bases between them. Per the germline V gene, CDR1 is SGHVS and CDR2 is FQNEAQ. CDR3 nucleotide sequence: TGTGCCAGCAGCTTAGGCAGAAGCCCTACGCTATTCGAGCAGTACTTC. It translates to CASSLGRSPTLFEQYF.

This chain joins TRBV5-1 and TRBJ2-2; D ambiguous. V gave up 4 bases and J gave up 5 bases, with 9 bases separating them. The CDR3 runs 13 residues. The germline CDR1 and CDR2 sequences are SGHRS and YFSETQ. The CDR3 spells CASSPPGTGELFF. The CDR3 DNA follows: TGCGCCAGCAGCCCCCCTGGTACCGGGGAGCTGTTTTTT.

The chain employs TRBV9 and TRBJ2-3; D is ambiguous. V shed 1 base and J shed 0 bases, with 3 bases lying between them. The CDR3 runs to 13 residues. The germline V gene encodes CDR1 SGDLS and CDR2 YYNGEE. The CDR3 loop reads CASSVISTDTQYF. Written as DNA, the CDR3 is TGTGCCAGCAGCGTAATTAGCACAGATACGCAGTATTTT.

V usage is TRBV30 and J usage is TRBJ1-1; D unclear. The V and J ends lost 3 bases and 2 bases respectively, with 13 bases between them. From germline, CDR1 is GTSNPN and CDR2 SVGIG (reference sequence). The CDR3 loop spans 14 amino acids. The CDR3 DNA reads TGTGCCTGGAGCCCTAAGGGATCAAACACTGAAGCTTTCTTT. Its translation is CAWSPKGSNTEAFF.

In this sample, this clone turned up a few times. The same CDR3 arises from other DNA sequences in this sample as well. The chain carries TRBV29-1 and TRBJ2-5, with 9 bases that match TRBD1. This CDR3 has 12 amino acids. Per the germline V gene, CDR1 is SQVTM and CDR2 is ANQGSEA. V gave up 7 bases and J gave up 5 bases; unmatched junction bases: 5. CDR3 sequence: CSGLTGGETQYF. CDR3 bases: TGCAGCGGACTGACAGGGGGGGAGACCCAGTACTTC. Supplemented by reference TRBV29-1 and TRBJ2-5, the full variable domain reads SAVISQKPSRDICQRGTSLTIQCQVDSQVTMMFWYRQQPGQSLTLIATANQGSEATYESGFVIDKFPISRPNLTFSTLTVSNMSPEDSSIYLCSGLTGGETQYFGPGTRLLVL.

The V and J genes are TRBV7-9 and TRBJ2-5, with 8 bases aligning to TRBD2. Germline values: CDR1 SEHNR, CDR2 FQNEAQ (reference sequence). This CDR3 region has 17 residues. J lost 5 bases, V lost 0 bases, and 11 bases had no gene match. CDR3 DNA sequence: TGTGCCAGCAGCTTAGCGAGGCTAGCGGGTGACCCCGAGACCCAGTACTTC. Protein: CASSLARLAGDPETQYF.

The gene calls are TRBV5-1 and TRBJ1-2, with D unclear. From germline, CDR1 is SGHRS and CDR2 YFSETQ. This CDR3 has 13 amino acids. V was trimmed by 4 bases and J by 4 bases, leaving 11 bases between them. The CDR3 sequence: CASSQDLGYGYTF. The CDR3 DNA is TGCGCCAGCAGCCAAGACCTTGGCTATGGCTACACCTTC.

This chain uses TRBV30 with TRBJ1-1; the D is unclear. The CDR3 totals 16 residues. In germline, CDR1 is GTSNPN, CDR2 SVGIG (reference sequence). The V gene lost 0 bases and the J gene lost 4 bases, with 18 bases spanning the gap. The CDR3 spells CAWSVSGRQRITEAFF. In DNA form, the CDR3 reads TGTGCCTGGAGTGTTAGCGGACGACAACGGATCACTGAAGCTTTCTTT.

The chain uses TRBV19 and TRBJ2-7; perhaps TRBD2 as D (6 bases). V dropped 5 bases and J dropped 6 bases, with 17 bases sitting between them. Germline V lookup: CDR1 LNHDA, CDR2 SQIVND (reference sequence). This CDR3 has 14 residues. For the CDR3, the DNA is TGTGCCAGTAGTGCGGCGGGGAGGCCCTCCGAGCAGTACTTC. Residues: CASSAAGRPSEQYF.